The next 28 T cell receptor beta chains were all read from a single sample in a study of T cells in localized non-small cell lung cancer. Using immunoSEQ multiplex PCR, the repertoire was profiled, and TCRdb retains in-frame clones only, with some absent. The table lists approximately 11,000 clones, approximately 81% of them singletons. The sequences come from peripheral blood, collected before any cancer treatment. These receptors came from a male donor at least 60 years old with stage I lung adenocarcinoma.

The chain employs TRBV6-4 and TRBJ1-1; D not certain. Germline CDR1 reads MRHNA; CDR2 reads SNTAGT. V was cut by 3 bases and J by 1 base, with 12 bases left in between. This CDR3 has 15 residues. In DNA form, the CDR3 reads TGTGCCAGCAGTGAAGGAACCGAAGGGAACACTGAAGCTTTCTTT. Its protein is CASSEGTEGNTEAFF.

The genes are TRBV20-1 and TRBJ1-2, with a tentative D call TRBD1 (5 bases). The germline V and J ends were trimmed by 4 bases and 3 bases, with 6 bases remaining between them. The CDR3 is made up of 11 amino acids. CDR1 and CDR2 (germline): DFQATT, SNEGSKA (reference sequence). In DNA, the CDR3 is TGCAGTGCTACAGGGCACTATGGCTACACCTTC. This codes for CSATGHYGYTF.

The chain couples TRBV28 to TRBJ1-4, with D perhaps TRBD1 (5 bases). V lost 3 bases and J lost 4, with 9 bases in between. This CDR3 region has 14 residues. The germline gives CDR1 MDHEN, CDR2 SYDVKM. The DNA of the CDR3 is TGTGCCAGCAGTTTGGCGGGGCGTAATGAAAAACTGTTTTTT. Translation gives CASSLAGRNEKLFF.

The chain uses TRBV5-4 and TRBJ1-1; perhaps TRBD1 as D (6 bases). The V gene lost 4 bases and the J gene lost 0 bases, with 16 bases spanning the gap. CDR1 is SGHNT, CDR2 YYREEE, per germline (reference sequence). The CDR3 contains 16 residues. CDR3 nucleotides: TGTGCCAGCAGCCCTCGATTTAGACAGGTGAACACTGAAGCTTTCTTT. This translates into CASSPRFRQVNTEAFF.

The chain uses TRBV6-1 and TRBJ2-2; no reliable D call. CDR1 is MNHNS, CDR2 SASEGT, per germline. Trimming removed 5 bases at V and 7 bases at J, with 8 bases between. The CDR3 is made up of 12 amino acids. The CDR3 sequence: CASSYKGGELFF. The CDR3 nucleotides read TGTGCCAGCAGTTATAAGGGCGGGGAGCTGTTTTTT.

This chain uses TRBV5-6 with TRBJ2-6; 7 nucleotides match TRBD1. The junction had 9 bases not matched to a gene; V was cut back by 4 bases and J by 2 bases. Germline CDR1 is SGHDT and CDR2 is YYEEEE. The CDR3 totals 17 residues. CDR3 sequence (DNA): TGTGCCAGCAGCATGACAGGGATTATGACTGGGGCCAACGTCCTGACTTTC. Protein: CASSMTGIMTGANVLTF. The full variable domain, in which reference TRBV5-6 and TRBJ2-6 provide the parts outside the CDR3, is DAGVTQSPTHLIKTRGQQVTLRCSPKSGHDTVSWYQQALGQGPQFIFQYYEEEERQRGNFPDRFSGHQFPNYSSELNVNALLLGDSALYLCASSMTGIMTGANVLTFGAGSRLTVL.

The V and J genes are TRBV28 and TRBJ2-1, with 7 bases identical to TRBD2. Trimming cost V 2 bases and J 7 bases; bases outside gene matches: 11. Germline V gene lookup returns CDR1 MDHEN and CDR2 SYDVKM. This CDR3 has 16 residues. The CDR3 nucleotides are TGTGCCAGCAGTTTACCCCTCGGGATAGCGGGTAATGAGCAGTTCTTC. Protein sequence: CASSLPLGIAGNEQFF.

V usage is TRBV7-9 and J usage is TRBJ2-6; no clear D. V was shortened by 3 bases and J by 5 bases, with 2 bases between the two germline ends. The CDR3 is 12 residues long. Germline V gene sequence: CDR1 SEHNR, CDR2 FQNEAQ (reference sequence). The CDR3, as DNA: TGTGCCAGCAGCTTGAGGGCCAACGTCCTGACTTTC. This sequence encodes CASSLRANVLTF.

Concerning this clone: At one of its ends the junction is not consistent with the germline gene, which may arise from a read error. The V and J genes are TRBV7-3 and TRBJ1-3; D is unresolved. The CDR3 covers 13 residues. CDR1 is SGHTA and CDR2 is FQGTGA in the germline V gene. The DNA for the CDR3 is TGTGCCAGCAGCGATCCTCCTGGAACCACCATATATTTT. Amino acids: CASSDPPGTTIYF.

The genes are TRBV5-1 and TRBJ2-3; D remains unclear. The length of the CDR3 is 12 residues. Trimming took off 1 base at V and 2 bases at J, with 2 bases between the two ends. Germline loops: CDR1 SGHRS, CDR2 YFSETQ. DNA for the CDR3: TGCGCCAGCAGCTTGACCACAGATACGCAGTATTTT. Translated, it gives CASSLTTDTQYF.

The chain uses TRBV11-3 and TRBJ2-7; D gene uncertain. In germline, CDR1 is SGHNT, CDR2 YENEEA. Trimming removed 7 bases from V and 0 bases from J, with 7 bases in between. This CDR3 is 12 amino acids long. The CDR3 is CASTQSSYEQYF. For the CDR3, the DNA is TGTGCCAGCACCCAAAGCTCCTACGAGCAGTACTTC. Filled out from reference TRBV11-3 and TRBJ2-7, the complete variable domain reads EAGVVQSPRYKIIEKKQPVAFWCNPISGHNTLYWYLQNLGQGPELLIRYENEEAVDDSQLPKDRFSAERLKGVDSTLKIQPAELGDSAVYLCASTQSSYEQYFGPGTRLTVT.

This sequence joins TRBV5-1 and TRBJ2-5; TRBD1 agrees at 8 bases. V shed 3 bases and J 5 bases; nucleotides not matched to a gene: 12. The CDR3 covers 16 residues. Germline CDR1 and CDR2: SGHRS and YFSETQ. CDR3 bases: TGCGCCAGCAGCTCAACCGGACAGGGCCGAGGTGAGACCCAGTACTTC. Protein product: CASSSTGQGRGETQYF. The entire variable domain, with the rest obtained from reference TRBV5-1 and TRBJ2-5, is as follows: KAGVTQTPRYLIKTRGQQVTLSCSPISGHRSVSWYQQTPGQGLQFLFEYFSETQRNKGNFPGRFSGRQFSNSRSEMNVSTLELGDSALYLCASSSTGQGRGETQYFGPGTRLLVL.

The chain combines TRBV5-8 with TRBJ1-1; possible D gene TRBD1, 5 bases. This CDR3 has 14 residues. Germline values: CDR1 SGHTS, CDR2 YDEGEE. Trimming shortened V by 4 bases and J by 4 bases, and 14 bases separated the two germline ends. The CDR3 here is CASSVVGAGTEAFF. The DNA of the CDR3 is TGTGCCAGCAGCGTTGTCGGGGCGGGCACTGAAGCTTTCTTT.

This clone has more than one count but fewer than ten. The genes are TRBV7-2 and TRBJ1-1; the D is unclear. Trimming shortened V by 5 bases and J by 0 bases, and 10 bases separated the two germline ends. This CDR3 spans 14 amino acids. The germline V gene encodes CDR1 SGHTA and CDR2 FQGNSA. The CDR3 nucleotides read TGTGCCAGCAGCCTGGGGAGGGTGAACACTGAAGCTTTCTTT. Translated: CASSLGRVNTEAFF.

The V and J genes are TRBV11-3 and TRBJ1-2; the match to TRBD1 covers 9 bases. This CDR3 comprises 13 residues. Per germline, CDR1 SGHNT and CDR2 YENEEA. After removal of 5 bases from V and 7 bases from J, the junction contained 5 bases not matched to a gene. The CDR3 reads CASSPQGAVGYTF. For the CDR3, the DNA is TGTGCCAGCAGCCCACAGGGGGCGGTTGGCTACACCTTC. Filled out from reference TRBV11-3 and TRBJ1-2, the complete variable domain reads EAGVVQSPRYKIIEKKQPVAFWCNPISGHNTLYWYLQNLGQGPELLIRYENEEAVDDSQLPKDRFSAERLKGVDSTLKIQPAELGDSAVYLCASSPQGAVGYTFGSGTRLTVV.

This clone was seen a few times. The V gene is TRBV11-2, the J gene TRBJ2-7, with a weak D call TRBD2 (5 bases). CDR1 and CDR2 from the germline V gene are SGHAT and FQNNGV. This CDR3 spans 9 amino acids. Trimming cost V 8 bases and J 13 bases, with 12 bases left between them. Written as DNA, the CDR3 is TGTGCCAGCGTCCTACGGGAATACTTC. It is translated as CASVLREYF.

The V call is TRBV28, the J call TRBJ1-4; D is unresolved. V was shortened by 4 bases and J by 0 bases, with 33 bases between the two germline ends. The CDR3 sequence is 23 residues long. Germline V gives CDR1 MDHEN, CDR2 SYDVKM. This chain's CDR3 is CASSWTYNIHSLDSKATNEKLFF. In DNA form, the CDR3 reads TGTGCCAGCAGTTGGACTTATAACATCCATTCCCTGGATAGCAAAGCAACTAATGAAAAACTGTTTTTT.

The genes are TRBV7-7 and TRBJ2-3; no clear D. V was pared by 6 bases and J by 0 bases, with 13 bases between. Germline loops: CDR1 SSHAT, CDR2 FNYEAQ (reference sequence). The CDR3 extends over 15 amino acids. CDR3 nucleotide sequence: TGTGCCAGCAGGGCTAGTACGCAAAGCACAGATACGCAGTATTTT. This translates into CASRASTQSTDTQYF.

The chain carries TRBV28 and TRBJ2-5; 12 bases agree with TRBD2. CDR3 length: 17 amino acids. Germline V gene sequence: CDR1 MDHEN, CDR2 SYDVKM. J lost 3 bases, V lost 4 bases, and 9 bases had no gene match. The CDR3 region has the DNA TGTGCCAGCAGTTCCGACTCTAGCGGGGGGGGAAAAGAGACCCAGTACTTC. It translates to CASSSDSSGGGKETQYF.

This rearrangement joins TRBV28 to TRBJ2-5; D remains unclear. The V end lost 8 bases, the J end lost 3 bases, and 10 bases lay between the germline ends. There are 12 residues in the CDR3. Germline-derived CDR1 and CDR2 are MDHEN and SYDVKM. The CDR3 nucleotides read TGTGCCAGCGGTGACATAGAAGAGACCCAGTACTTC. Translating gives CASGDIEETQYF.

This rearrangement joins TRBV2 to TRBJ1-5; perhaps TRBD1 as D (5 bases). Germline CDR1 SNHLY, CDR2 FYNNEI. Deletions cut 5 bases from V and 6 bases from J, with 17 bases between. The CDR3 loop spans 15 amino acids. CDR3 sequence: CASSTGLRRGQPQHF. CDR3 DNA sequence: TGTGCCAGCAGTACGGGACTGAGGAGGGGTCAGCCCCAGCATTTT.

The rearrangement uses TRBV11-1 and TRBJ2-7; D is unresolved. Germline CDR1 and CDR2: SGHAT and FQDESV (reference sequence). Trimming took 5 bases from V and 6 from J, leaving 11 bases between them. This CDR3 has 12 residues. CDR3 sequence reads: CASSQPRSEQYF. The CDR3 nucleotides are TGTGCCAGCAGCCAGCCTCGGAGCGAGCAGTACTTC.

The chain uses TRBV7-8 and TRBJ2-3; 7 positions agree with TRBD1. This CDR3 spans 16 amino acids. Unmatched junction bases numbered 13, after V lost 6 bases and J lost 4 bases. Germline V gives CDR1 SGHVS, CDR2 FQNEAQ. CDR3 protein: CASSPGWDRGSDTQYF. Here the CDR3 DNA reads TGTGCCAGCAGTCCGGGGTGGGACAGAGGTTCAGATACGCAGTATTTT.

V is TRBV6-1 and J is TRBJ2-7; no clear D. This CDR3 is 10 amino acids long. Deletions cut 9 bases from V and 1 base from J, with 4 bases between. The germline CDR1 and CDR2 sequences are MNHNS and SASEGT. CDR3 coding DNA: TGTGCCAGAAATTCCTACGAGCAGTACTTC. It yields the protein CARNSYEQYF.

This chain's CDR3 is CASSNRGGTGELFF. DNA of the CDR3: TGTGCCAGCAGCAACAGGGGAGGTACCGGGGAGCTGTTTTTT. The chain employs TRBV11-2 and TRBJ2-2; TRBD1 might be the D (7 bases). The germline CDR1 and CDR2 sequences are SGHAT and FQNNGV. The CDR3 runs to 14 residues. Trimming left V 5 bases short and J 5 bases short, with 12 bases between.

There are a few counts of this clone. The chain joins TRBV5-1 to TRBJ1-1; 10 nucleotides agree with TRBD1. The V gene end was trimmed by 2 bases and the J gene end by 5 bases; junction bases not matched to a gene: 3. CDR3 length: 14 residues. Germline V lookup: CDR1 SGHRS, CDR2 YFSETQ. In nucleotides, the CDR3 is TGCGCCAGCAGCTTCGGGACAGGGGTGACTGAAGCTTTCTTT. Amino acid sequence: CASSFGTGVTEAFF.

The genes are TRBV4-3 and TRBJ2-3; D is unclear. Germline CDR1 LGHNA, CDR2 YSLEER. The CDR3 totals 15 residues. The V end lost 0 bases, the J end lost 6 bases, and 13 bases lay between the germline ends. The CDR3 protein is CASSQDTRTGDTQYF. DNA of the CDR3: TGCGCCAGCAGCCAAGATACGAGGACGGGTGATACGCAGTATTTT.

The chain has TRBV15 and TRBJ1-5; 7 nucleotides line up with TRBD1. Germline V gene data show CDR1 as LNHNV and CDR2 as YYDKDF (reference sequence). J lost 3 bases, V lost 5 bases, and 7 bases had no gene match. The CDR3 runs 15 residues. The CDR3 nucleotides are TGTGCCACCAGCGATTGGGACAGCACCAATCAGCCCCAGCATTTT. Protein: CATSDWDSTNQPQHF.